This T cell receptor beta chain derives from a study of CD8 T cells in ankylosing spondylitis. As concerns this clonotype: The antigen is unknown.

The study, taken as a whole, reports: There was a TCR beta motif, made of several highly homologous variants, that appeared characteristic of ankylosing spondylitis blood.

TCRdb called the 5' RACE reads again in MiXCR, with one record for every CDR3 protein. Of 400,000 to 450,000 distinct CDR3 sequences in the sample, 15% to 20% were seen once. The CDR3 sequence is 17 residues long. V shed 0 bases and J shed 6 bases, with 17 bases lying between them. In germline, CDR1 is MNHEY, CDR2 SVGEGT. V is TRBV6-2 or TRBV6-3 and J is TRBJ2-2; D is ambiguous. The sequencing input was blood, either unsorted or a sorted T cell fraction (not recorded which). The TCR was taken from a male donor with ankylosing spondylitis. The CDR3 reads CASSYSTVLAVAGELFF. The CDR3, as DNA: TGTGCCAGCAGTTACTCCACAGTGTTGGCAGTGGCCGGGGAGCTGTTTTTT.